This TCR beta chain came from a study of blood T cell repertoires in COVID-19. Produced via immunoSEQ multiplex PCR; TCRdb's table is partial and in-frame only. The sample shows more than 350,000 clones, around 91% of them seen only once. This clone was found a few times. CDR3 length: 15 amino acids. Germline CDR1 is SGHTA and CDR2 is FQGNSA. Trimming pared 1 base from V and 7 bases from J, leaving 14 bases between. The sequencing sample was made of PBMCs or T cells enriched from blood (not recorded which). The TCR was taken from a young man who had recovered from COVID-19. The V and J genes are TRBV7-2 and TRBJ1-5; unclear D gene. The DNA for the CDR3 is TGTGCCAGCAGCTTAGTTGCCGGACTAGAACAGCCCCAGCATTTT. Its translation: CASSLVAGLEQPQHF.